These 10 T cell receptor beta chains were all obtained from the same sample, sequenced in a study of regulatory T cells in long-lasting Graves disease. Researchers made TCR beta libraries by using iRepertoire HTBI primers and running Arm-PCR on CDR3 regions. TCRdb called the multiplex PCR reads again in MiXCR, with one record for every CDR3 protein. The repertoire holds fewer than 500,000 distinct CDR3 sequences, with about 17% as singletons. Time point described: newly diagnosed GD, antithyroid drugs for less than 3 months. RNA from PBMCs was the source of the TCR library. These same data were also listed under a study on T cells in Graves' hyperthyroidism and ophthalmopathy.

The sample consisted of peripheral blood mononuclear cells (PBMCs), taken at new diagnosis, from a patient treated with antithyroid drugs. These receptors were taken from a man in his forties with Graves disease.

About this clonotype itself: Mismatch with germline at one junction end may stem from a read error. CDR3 nucleotide sequence: TGCAACGTTGGGGCTAGCGGGAGCCACGATACGCAGTATTTT. Translation: CNVGASGSHDTQYF. The genes are TRBV29-1 and TRBJ2-3; 10 positions match TRBD2. Germline values: CDR1 SQVTM, CDR2 ANQGSEA. CDR3 length equals 14 residues.

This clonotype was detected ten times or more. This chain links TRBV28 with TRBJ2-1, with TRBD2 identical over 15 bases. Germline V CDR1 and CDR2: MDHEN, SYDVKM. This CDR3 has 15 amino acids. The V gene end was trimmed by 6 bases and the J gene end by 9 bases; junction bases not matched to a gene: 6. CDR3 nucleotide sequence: TGTGCCAGCAGACCTAGGACTAGCGGGAGGGGTGAGCAGTTCTTC. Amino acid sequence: CASRPRTSGRGEQFF.

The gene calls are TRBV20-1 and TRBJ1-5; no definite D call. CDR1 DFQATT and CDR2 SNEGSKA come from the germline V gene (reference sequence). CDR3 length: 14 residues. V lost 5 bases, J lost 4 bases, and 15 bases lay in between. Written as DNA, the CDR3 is TGCAGTGCTTTCAACCAGCGTACTAATCAGCCCCAGCATTTT. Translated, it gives CSAFNQRTNQPQHF.

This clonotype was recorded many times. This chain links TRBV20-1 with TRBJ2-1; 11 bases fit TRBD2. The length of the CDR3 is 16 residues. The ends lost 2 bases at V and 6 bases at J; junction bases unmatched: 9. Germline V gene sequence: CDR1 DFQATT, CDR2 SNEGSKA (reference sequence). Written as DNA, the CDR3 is TGCAGTGCTAGAAAACTAGCGGGAGTGGTTGGCAATGAGCAGTTCTTC. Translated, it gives CSARKLAGVVGNEQFF.

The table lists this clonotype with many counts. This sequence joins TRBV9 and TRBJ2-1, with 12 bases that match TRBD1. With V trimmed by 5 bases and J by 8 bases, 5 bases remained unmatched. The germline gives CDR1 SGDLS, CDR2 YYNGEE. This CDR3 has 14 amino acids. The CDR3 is CASRGDRGPHEQFF. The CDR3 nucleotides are TGTGCCAGCAGGGGGGACAGGGGGCCTCATGAGCAGTTCTTC.

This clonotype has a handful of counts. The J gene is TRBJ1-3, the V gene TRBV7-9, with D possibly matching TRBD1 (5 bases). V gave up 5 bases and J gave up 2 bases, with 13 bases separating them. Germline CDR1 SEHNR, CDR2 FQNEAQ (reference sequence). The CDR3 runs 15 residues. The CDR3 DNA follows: TGTGCCAGCAGCACGACTCCGGGGGCTGGAAACACCATATATTTT. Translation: CASSTTPGAGNTIYF.

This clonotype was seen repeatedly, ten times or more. The CDR3 here is CSAGGGSSYNSPLHF. CDR3 bases: TGCAGTGCAGGGGGGGGGAGCTCCTATAATTCACCCCTCCACTTT. The gene calls are TRBV20-1 and TRBJ1-6; tentatively, D is TRBD1 (6 bases). Germline V lookup: CDR1 DFQATT, CDR2 SNEGSKA (reference sequence). Trimming stripped 6 bases from V and 0 bases from J, with 12 bases between. The CDR3 sequence is 15 residues long.

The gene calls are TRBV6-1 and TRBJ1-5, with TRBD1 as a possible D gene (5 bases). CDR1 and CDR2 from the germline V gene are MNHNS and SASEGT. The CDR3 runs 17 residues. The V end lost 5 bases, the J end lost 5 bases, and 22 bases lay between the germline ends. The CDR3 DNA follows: TGTGCCAGCAGTCCAATAGAGGGGCGGGGTATCGATCAGCCCCAGCATTTT. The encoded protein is CASSPIEGRGIDQPQHF.

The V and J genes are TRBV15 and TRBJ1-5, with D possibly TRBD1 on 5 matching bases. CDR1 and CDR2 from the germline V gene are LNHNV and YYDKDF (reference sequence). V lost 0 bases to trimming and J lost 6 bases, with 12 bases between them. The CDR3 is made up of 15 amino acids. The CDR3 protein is CATSREYAGFQPQHF. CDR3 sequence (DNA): TGTGCCACCAGCAGAGAATATGCAGGGTTTCAGCCCCAGCATTTT. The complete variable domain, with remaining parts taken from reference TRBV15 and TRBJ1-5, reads DAMVIQNPRYQVTQFGKPVTLSCSQTLNHNVMYWYQQKSSQAPKLLFHYYDKDFNNEADTPDNFQSRRPNTSFCFLDIRSPGLGDTAMYLCATSREYAGFQPQHFGDGTRLSIL.

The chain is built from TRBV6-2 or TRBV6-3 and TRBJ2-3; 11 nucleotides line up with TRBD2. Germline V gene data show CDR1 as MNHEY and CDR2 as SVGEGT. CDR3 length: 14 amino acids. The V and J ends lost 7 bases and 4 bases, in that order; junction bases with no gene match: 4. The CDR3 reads CASKLAGESDTQYF. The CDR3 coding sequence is TGTGCCAGCAAACTAGCGGGAGAGTCAGATACGCAGTATTTT.